This record concerns one TCR beta chain sequence. Its cognate antigen is unknown. Clones were sequenced by immunoSEQ multiplex PCR, and TCRdb holds only the in-frame ones, with some missing. In the table there are approximately 150,000 clones, approximately 86% of which are singletons. This sample's time point: blood 4 weeks post-SBRT, at nephrectomy. Specified treatment: 15 Gy SBRT to primary tumor, nephrectomy 4 weeks later. The patient's renal cell carcinoma had clear cell pathology. This CDR3 comprises 14 residues. Germline V lookup: CDR1 MNHNY, CDR2 SVGAGI (reference sequence). V dropped 2 bases and J dropped 7 bases, with 11 bases sitting between them. The record originates from a study of radiation and T cells in renal cell carcinoma. Study-wide results and limits: No pretreatment tumor biopsies were available for baseline clonotypes. Top tumor clonotypes rose in blood 2 weeks post-radiation, then contracted.

The sample consisted of blood, taken from a patient whose treatment included radiotherapy and nephrectomy. The sequence was obtained from a woman in her fifties or sixties with renal cell carcinoma. The chain employs TRBV6-6 and TRBJ2-2; D possibly matches TRBD1 or TRBD2 (5 bases each). CDR3 residues: CASSYNWGSGELFF. CDR3 nucleotides: TGTGCCAGCAGTTACAATTGGGGGAGCGGGGAGCTGTTTTTT.